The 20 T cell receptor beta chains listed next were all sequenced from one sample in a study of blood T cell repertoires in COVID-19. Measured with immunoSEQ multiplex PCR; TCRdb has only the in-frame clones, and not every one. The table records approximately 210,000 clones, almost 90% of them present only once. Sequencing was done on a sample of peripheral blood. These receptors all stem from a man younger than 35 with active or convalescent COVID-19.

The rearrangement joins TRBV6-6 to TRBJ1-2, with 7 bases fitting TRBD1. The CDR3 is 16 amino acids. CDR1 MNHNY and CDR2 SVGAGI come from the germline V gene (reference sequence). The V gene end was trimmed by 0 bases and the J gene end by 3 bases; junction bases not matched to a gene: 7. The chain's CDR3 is CASSYSRWQGDYGYTF. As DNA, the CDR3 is TGTGCCAGCAGTTACTCGAGGTGGCAGGGGGACTATGGCTACACCTTC.

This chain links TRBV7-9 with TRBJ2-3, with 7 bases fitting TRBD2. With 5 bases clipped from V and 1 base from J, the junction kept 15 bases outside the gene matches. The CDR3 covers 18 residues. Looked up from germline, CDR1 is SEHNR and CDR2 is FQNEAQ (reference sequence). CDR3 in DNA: TGTGCCAGCAGCCATGGACTAGACCCACGCGGCCGCACAGATACGCAGTATTTT. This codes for CASSHGLDPRGRTDTQYF. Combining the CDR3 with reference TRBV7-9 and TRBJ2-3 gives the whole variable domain DTGVSQNPRHKITKRGQNVTFRCDPISEHNRLYWYRQTLGQGPEFLTYFQNEAQLEKSRLLSDRFSAERPKGSFSTLEIQRTEQGDSAMYLCASSHGLDPRGRTDTQYFGPGTRLTVL.

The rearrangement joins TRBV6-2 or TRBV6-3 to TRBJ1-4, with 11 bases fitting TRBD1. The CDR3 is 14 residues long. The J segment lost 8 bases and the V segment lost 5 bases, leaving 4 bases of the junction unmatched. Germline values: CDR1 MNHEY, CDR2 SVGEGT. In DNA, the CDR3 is TGTGCCAGCAGTCAATGGACAGGGGGCGAAAAACTGTTTTTT. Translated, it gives CASSQWTGGEKLFF.

The CDR3 region is CASSRRREGNNEQFF. The DNA of the CDR3 is TGTGCCAGCAGCCGGCGGCGAGAAGGAAACAATGAGCAGTTCTTC. V and J are TRBV7-6 and TRBJ2-1, with D uncertain. V lost 5 bases and J lost 5, with 16 bases in between. The CDR3 length is 15 residues. Germline V gene data show CDR1 as SGHVS and CDR2 as FNYEAQ.

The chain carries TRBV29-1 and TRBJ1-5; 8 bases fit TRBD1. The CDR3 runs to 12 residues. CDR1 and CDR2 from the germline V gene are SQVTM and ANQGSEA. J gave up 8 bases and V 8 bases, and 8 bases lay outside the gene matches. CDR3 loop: CSSSSGGEPQHF. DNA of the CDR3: TGCAGCTCAAGTTCAGGGGGCGAGCCCCAGCATTTT.

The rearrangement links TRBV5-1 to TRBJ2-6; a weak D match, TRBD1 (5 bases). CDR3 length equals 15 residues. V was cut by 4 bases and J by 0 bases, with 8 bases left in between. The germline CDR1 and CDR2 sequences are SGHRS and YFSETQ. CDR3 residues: CASSPGNSGANVLTF. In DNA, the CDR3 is TGCGCCAGCAGCCCAGGGAACTCTGGGGCCAACGTCCTGACTTTC.

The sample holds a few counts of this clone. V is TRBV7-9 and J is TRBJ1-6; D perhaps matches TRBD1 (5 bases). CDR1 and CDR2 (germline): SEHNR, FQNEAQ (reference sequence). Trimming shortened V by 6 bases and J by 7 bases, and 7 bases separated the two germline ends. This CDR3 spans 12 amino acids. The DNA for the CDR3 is TGTGCCAGCAGGGAGGGGAATTCACCCCTCCACTTT. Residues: CASREGNSPLHF.

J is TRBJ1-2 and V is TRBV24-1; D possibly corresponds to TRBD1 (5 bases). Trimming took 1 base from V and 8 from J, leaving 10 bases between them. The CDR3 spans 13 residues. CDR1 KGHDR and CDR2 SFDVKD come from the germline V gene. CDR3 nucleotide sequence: TGTGCCACCAGTGATTTCTCAGGGAAGGGCTACACCTTC. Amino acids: CATSDFSGKGYTF.

CDR3 residues: CASSQTGSGNTIYF. For the CDR3, the DNA is TGTGCCAGCAGCCAGACAGGGTCTGGAAACACCATATATTTT. The V gene is TRBV5-4, the J gene TRBJ1-3, with 7 bases that match TRBD1. There are 14 residues in the CDR3. Germline lookup yields CDR1 SGHNT and CDR2 YYREEE (reference sequence). With V trimmed by 4 bases and J by 1 base, 2 bases remained unmatched.

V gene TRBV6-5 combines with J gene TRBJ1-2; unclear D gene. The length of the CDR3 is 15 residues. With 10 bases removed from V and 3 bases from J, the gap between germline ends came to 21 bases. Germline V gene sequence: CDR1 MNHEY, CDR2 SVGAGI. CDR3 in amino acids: CATSERVPRDYGYTF. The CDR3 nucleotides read TGTGCCACCTCGGAGAGGGTACCTCGAGACTATGGCTACACCTTC.

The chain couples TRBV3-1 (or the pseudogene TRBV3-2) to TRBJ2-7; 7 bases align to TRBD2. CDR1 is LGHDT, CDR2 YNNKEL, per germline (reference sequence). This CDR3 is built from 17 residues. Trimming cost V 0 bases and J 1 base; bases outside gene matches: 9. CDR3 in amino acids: CASSQEAWGGRSYEQYF. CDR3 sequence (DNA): TGTGCCAGCAGCCAAGAAGCGTGGGGGGGGAGGTCCTACGAGCAGTACTTC.

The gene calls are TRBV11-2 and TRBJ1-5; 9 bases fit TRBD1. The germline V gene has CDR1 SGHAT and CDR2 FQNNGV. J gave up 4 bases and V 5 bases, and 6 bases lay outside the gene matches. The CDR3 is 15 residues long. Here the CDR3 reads CASSRGTGKNQPQHF. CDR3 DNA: TGTGCCAGCAGCAGAGGGACAGGGAAAAATCAGCCCCAGCATTTT.

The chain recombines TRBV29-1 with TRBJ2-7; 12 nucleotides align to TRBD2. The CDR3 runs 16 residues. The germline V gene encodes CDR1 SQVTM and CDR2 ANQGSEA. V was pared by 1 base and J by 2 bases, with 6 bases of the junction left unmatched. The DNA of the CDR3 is TGCAGCGTTGAAGTCACTAGCGGGAGGTCCCCCTACGAGCAGTACTTC. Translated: CSVEVTSGRSPYEQYF.

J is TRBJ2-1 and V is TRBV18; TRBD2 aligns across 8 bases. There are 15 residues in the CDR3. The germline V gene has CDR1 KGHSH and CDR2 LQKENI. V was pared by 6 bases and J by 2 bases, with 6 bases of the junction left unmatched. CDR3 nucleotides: TGTGCCAGCTCTCTGAGCGGGAGTGCCTACAATGAGCAGTTCTTC. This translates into CASSLSGSAYNEQFF.

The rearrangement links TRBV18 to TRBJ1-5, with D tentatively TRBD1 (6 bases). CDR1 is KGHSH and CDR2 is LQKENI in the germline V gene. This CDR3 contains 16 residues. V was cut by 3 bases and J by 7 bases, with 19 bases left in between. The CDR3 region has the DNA TGTGCCAGCTCACCCGAACTCGGGACAACGGGCCAGCCCCAGCATTTT. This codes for CASSPELGTTGQPQHF.

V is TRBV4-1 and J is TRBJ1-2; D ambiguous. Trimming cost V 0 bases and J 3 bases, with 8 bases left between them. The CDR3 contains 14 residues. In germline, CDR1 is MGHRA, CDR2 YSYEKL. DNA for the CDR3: TGCGCCAGCAGCCAAGAGGCCGGGGACTATGGCTACACCTTC. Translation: CASSQEAGDYGYTF.

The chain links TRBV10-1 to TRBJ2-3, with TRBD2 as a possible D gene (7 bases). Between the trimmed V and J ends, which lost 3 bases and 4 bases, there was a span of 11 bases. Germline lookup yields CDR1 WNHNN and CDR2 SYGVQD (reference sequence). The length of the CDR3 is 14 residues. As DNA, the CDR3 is TGCGCCAGCAGTGACAGGGGAGGGTCAGATACGCAGTATTTT. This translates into CASSDRGGSDTQYF.

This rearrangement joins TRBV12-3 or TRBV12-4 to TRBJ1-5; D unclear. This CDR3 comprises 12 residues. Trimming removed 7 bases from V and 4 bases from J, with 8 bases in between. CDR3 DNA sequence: TGTGCCAGCAACGGGGAAAATCAGCCCCAGCATTTT. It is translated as CASNGENQPQHF.

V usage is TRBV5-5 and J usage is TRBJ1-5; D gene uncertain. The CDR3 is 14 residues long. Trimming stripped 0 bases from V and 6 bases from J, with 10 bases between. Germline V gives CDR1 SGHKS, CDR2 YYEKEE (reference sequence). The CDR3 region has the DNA TGTGCCAGCAGCTTGGGGCCCGAGGGTCAGCCCCAGCATTTT. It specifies CASSLGPEGQPQHF.

For the CDR3, the DNA is TGTGCCAGCAGTGAACAGGGGGCACGCAATCAGCCCCAGCATTTT. It encodes CASSEQGARNQPQHF. The rearrangement joins TRBV6-1 to TRBJ1-5, with 8 bases aligning to TRBD1. Germline CDR1 and CDR2: MNHNS and SASEGT. The CDR3 runs to 15 residues. V lost 2 bases to trimming and J lost 2 bases; unmatched junction nucleotides: 2.